The rows below give T cell receptor beta chains drawn from one sample of a study of CD8 T cells in ankylosing spondylitis. TCRdb re-derived calls from the 5' RACE reads in MiXCR, one entry per CDR3 protein. This repertoire shows tens of thousands of distinct CDR3 sequences, approximately 5.7% found once; its top ten account for approximately 5%. Sequencing input: synovial fluid, either unsorted or a sorted T cell fraction (not recorded which). These receptor sequences come from a male donor with ankylosing spondylitis. CDR3s leave out the opening cysteine and the closing phenylalanine or tryptophan.

j_call | v_call | cdr3_aa
TRBJ2-4 | TRBV7-9 | ASSPLDIQY
TRBJ1-3 | TRBV7-2 | ASSPNAGLGNTIY
TRBJ1-2 | TRBV4-1 | ASSQDMGVRRGYT
TRBJ2-2 | TRBV6-2/TRBV6-3 | ASSYLGAGGWAGELF
TRBJ2-1 | TRBV11-3 | ASSPGLTGANNEQF
TRBJ1-4 | TRBV20-1 | SARLTGGPNEKLF
TRBJ2-4 | TRBV3-1 | ASSQDLIQY
TRBJ2-1 | TRBV29-1 | SVPRGNSYNEQF
TRBJ2-7 | TRBV20-1 | SAVSGVSPTYEQY
TRBJ1-1 | TRBV20-1 | SAPSWAGMNTEAF
TRBJ1-1 | TRBV18 | ASSPGSRFRGNTEAF
TRBJ2-7 | TRBV28 | ASSSHGGEQY
TRBJ2-3 | TRBV20-1 | SASLFRARGRGQY
TRBJ1-1 | TRBV28 | ASSLSRGTEAF
TRBJ2-5 | TRBV18 | ASSPPPREGLETQY
TRBJ2-2 | TRBV20-1 | SARDDRAGFTGELF
TRBJ2-1 | TRBV3-1 | ASSPPSSGYNEQF
TRBJ2-2 | TRBV5-1 | ASSTGTRGTGELF
TRBJ1-1 | TRBV5-5 | ASSLEQGNTEAF
TRBJ1-1 | TRBV6-1 | ASSERGYRTEAF
TRBJ2-7 | TRBV5-1 | ASSLWGGSSSYEQY
TRBJ2-1 | TRBV9 | ASSVAGQGAGNEQF
TRBJ2-3 | TRBV7-2 | ASSFMILAGTDTQY
TRBJ1-3 | TRBV6-1 | ASSPTLSSGNTIY
TRBJ1-1 | TRBV11-2 | ASSLEDGFLSTEAF
TRBJ2-7 | TRBV12-3/TRBV12-4 | ASSSRDRGTHEQY
TRBJ1-3 | TRBV11-2 | ASRTTGGSDTIY
TRBJ1-5 | TRBV12-3/TRBV12-4 | ASSQQTNQPQH
TRBJ2-7 | TRBV4-1 | ASSQVPTGADRLARKNEQY
TRBJ2-7 | TRBV7-2 | ASSLGSNHEQY
TRBJ2-3 | TRBV28 | ASSETDTQY
TRBJ2-1 | TRBV7-3 | ASSSAGGYNEQF
TRBJ1-2 | TRBV18 | ASSTTVQLNGYT
TRBJ1-2 | TRBV7-2 | ASSPNRGMKNT
TRBJ1-5 | TRBV2 | ASSGLGGHQPQH
TRBJ2-3 | TRBV29-1 | SLARGEGDTQY
TRBJ2-2 | TRBV6-2/TRBV6-3 | ASTRTSATGELF
TRBJ2-7 | TRBV18 | ASSPLPPGAISYEQY
TRBJ2-3 | TRBV29-1 | SVKSGTSGSVGTDTQY
TRBJ2-7 | TRBV7-3 | ASSLAGSYEQY
TRBJ2-5 | TRBV24-1 | ATIEDSQETQY
TRBJ2-7 | TRBV7-3 | ASSLSASMFDEQY
TRBJ2-3 | TRBV3-1 | ASCPGTGFTDTQY
TRBJ2-5 | TRBV7-3 | ASSLRPGGQETQY
TRBJ1-1 | TRBV29-1 | SVAVVPLNTEAF
TRBJ2-2 | TRBV7-3 | ASSLSGGDTGELF
TRBJ2-1 | TRBV12-3/TRBV12-4 | ASSWSGTGSNEQF
TRBJ2-7 | TRBV28 | ASSSGIYEQY
TRBJ1-1 | TRBV30 | AWSSSFGDTEAF
TRBJ2-1 | TRBV2 | ASTEFGGWGEQF
TRBJ2-2 | TRBV24-1 | ATIHSHYDGGHAGTGELF
TRBJ2-1 | TRBV20-1 | SARYLASQNEQF
TRBJ1-2 | TRBV29-1 | SVEWGGYT